This TCR beta chain was found in a study of T cell changes during pregnancy in multiple sclerosis. Trimming removed 4 bases from V and 0 bases from J, with 11 bases in between. The CDR3 consists of 15 residues. Looked up from germline, CDR1 is SGHDT and CDR2 is YYEEEE. In this sample, this clone turned up many times. Measured with immunoSEQ multiplex PCR; TCRdb has only the in-frame clones, and not every one. The sample lists approximately 65,000 clones, 85% to 95% occurring once. Sequencing used CD8+ T cells from peripheral blood mononuclear cells, obtained in the third trimester of pregnancy. This clonotype was sampled from a female donor in good health, enrolled as a control in a pregnancy study. V and J are TRBV5-6 and TRBJ1-5; D is perhaps TRBD1 (5 bases). The CDR3 DNA sequence: TGTGCCAGCAGCGGGGGACTGGATAGCAATCAGCCCCAGCATTTT. Its translation: CASSGGLDSNQPQHF.